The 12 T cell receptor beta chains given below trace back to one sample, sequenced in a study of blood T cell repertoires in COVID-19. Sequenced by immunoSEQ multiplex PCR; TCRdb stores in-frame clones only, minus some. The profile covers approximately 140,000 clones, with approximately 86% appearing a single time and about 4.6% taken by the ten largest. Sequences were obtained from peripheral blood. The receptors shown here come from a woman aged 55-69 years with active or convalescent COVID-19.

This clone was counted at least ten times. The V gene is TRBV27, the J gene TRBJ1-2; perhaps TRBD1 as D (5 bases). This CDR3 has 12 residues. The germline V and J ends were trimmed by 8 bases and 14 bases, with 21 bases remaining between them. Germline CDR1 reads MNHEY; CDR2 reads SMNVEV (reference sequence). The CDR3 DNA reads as TGTGCCAGCGGCCAAATGGGGGGGTGGGAAACCTTC. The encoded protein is CASGQMGGWETF.

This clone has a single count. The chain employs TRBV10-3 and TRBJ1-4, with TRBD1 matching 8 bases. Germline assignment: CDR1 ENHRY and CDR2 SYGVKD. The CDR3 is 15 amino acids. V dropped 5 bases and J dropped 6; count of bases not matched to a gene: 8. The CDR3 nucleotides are TGTGCCATCAGTTCGCAGGGGGCGGGTGATGAAAAACTGTTTTTT. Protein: CAISSQGAGDEKLFF.

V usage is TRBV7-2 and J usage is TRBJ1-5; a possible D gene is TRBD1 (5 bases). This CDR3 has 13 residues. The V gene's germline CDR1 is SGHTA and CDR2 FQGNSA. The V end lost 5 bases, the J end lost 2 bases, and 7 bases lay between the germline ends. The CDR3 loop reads CASSRGRNQPQHF. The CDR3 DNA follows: TGTGCCAGCAGCAGGGGTCGCAATCAGCCCCAGCATTTT.

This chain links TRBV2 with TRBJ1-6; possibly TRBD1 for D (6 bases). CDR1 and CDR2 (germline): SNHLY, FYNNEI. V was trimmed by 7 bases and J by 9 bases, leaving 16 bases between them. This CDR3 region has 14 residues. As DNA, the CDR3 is TGTGCCAGCAACCTCGGGATAGGGGGTTCACCCCTCCACTTT. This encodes CASNLGIGGSPLHF.

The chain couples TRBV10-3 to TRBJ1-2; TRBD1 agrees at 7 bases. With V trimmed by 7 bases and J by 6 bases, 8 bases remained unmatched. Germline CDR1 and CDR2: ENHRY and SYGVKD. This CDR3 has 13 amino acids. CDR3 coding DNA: TGTGCCATCAACTCGGGACAGCGAGATGGCTACACCTTC. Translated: CAINSGQRDGYTF.

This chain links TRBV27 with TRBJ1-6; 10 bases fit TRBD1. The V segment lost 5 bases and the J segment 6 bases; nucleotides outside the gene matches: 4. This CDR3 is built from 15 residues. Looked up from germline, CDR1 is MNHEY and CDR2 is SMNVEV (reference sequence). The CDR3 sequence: CASSERTGGNSPLHF. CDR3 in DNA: TGTGCCAGCAGTGAGAGGACAGGGGGTAATTCACCCCTCCACTTT.

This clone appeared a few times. CDR3 coding DNA: TGTGCCAGCAGTACAGGGACCGCTGGAAACACCATATATTTT. This sequence encodes CASSTGTAGNTIYF. The V call is TRBV2, the J call TRBJ1-3; D might be TRBD1 (6 bases). Trimming left V 5 bases short and J 2 bases short, with 10 bases between. CDR3 length: 14 amino acids. Germline CDR1 reads SNHLY; CDR2 reads FYNNEI.

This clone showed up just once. CDR3 protein: CASSEYPPSGVSSYNSPLHF. The CDR3 coding sequence is TGTGCCAGCAGTGAATACCCCCCATCAGGGGTAAGCTCCTATAATTCACCCCTCCACTTT. V and J are TRBV2 and TRBJ1-6; a weak D match, TRBD1 (6 bases). Trimming shortened V by 2 bases and J by 0 bases, and 20 bases separated the two germline ends. CDR1 is SNHLY and CDR2 is FYNNEI in the germline V gene. The CDR3 sequence is 20 residues long.

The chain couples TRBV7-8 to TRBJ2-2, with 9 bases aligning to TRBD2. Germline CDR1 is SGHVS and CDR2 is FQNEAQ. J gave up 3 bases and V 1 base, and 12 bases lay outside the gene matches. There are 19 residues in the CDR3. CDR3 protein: CASSLDGIGGGAYTGELFF. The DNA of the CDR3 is TGTGCCAGCAGCTTAGATGGAATTGGCGGGGGGGCCTACACCGGGGAGCTGTTTTTT.

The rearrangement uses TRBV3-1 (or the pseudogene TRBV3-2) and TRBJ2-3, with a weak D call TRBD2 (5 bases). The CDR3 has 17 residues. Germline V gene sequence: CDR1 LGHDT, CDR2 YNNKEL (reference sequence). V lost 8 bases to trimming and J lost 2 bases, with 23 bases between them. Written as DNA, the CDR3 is TGTGCCAGCGCCACAACCATTCCTTCGGGGTTCACAGATACGCAGTATTTT. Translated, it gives CASATTIPSGFTDTQYF.

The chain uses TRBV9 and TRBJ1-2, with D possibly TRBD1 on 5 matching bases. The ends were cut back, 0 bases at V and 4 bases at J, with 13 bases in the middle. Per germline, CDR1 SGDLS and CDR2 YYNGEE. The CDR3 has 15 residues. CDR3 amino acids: CASSVGGILTYGYTF. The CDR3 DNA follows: TGTGCCAGCAGCGTAGGGGGCATTCTGACCTATGGCTACACCTTC. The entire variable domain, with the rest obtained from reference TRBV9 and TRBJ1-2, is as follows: DSGVTQTPKHLITATGQRVTLRCSPRSGDLSVYWYQQSLDQGLQFLIQYYNGEERAKGNILERFSAQQFPDLHSELNLSSLELGDSALYFCASSVGGILTYGYTFGSGTRLTVV.

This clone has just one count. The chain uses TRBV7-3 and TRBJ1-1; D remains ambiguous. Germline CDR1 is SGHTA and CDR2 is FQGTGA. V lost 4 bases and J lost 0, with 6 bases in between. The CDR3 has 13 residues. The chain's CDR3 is CASSSGMNTEAFF. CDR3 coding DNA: TGTGCCAGCAGCTCGGGGATGAACACTGAAGCTTTCTTT.